This T cell receptor (beta chain) appears in the sequencing data of a study of blood T cell repertoires in COVID-19. Study summary: Material from acute and convalescent COVID-19 was sourced from the United States, Italy and Spain. Nucleic acid was either cDNA or gDNA, and it came from T cells, B-cell-depleted T cells, or PBMCs.

Study processing details: Amplifying reference gene primers gave estimates of nucleated cell counts. The method was immunoSEQ multiplex PCR; TCRdb's version includes in-frame clones alone and lacks a portion of them. V and J calls and clone size follow that table, whereas D and trimming were derived from the DNA. The data hold 200,000 to 250,000 clones, with more than 80% observed a single time. The receptor was isolated from a woman of 80 years or more with COVID-19, enrolled during active disease. The sequenced sample consisted of peripheral blood.

The CDR3 spells CASSLVSVVAGELFF. The CDR3 bases are TGTGCCAGCAGCTTAGTTTCGGTAGTAGCCGGGGAGCTGTTTTTT. The chain combines TRBV7-2 with TRBJ2-2; D not certain. The V and J ends lost 1 base and 6 bases respectively, with 12 bases between them. From germline, CDR1 is SGHTA and CDR2 FQGNSA. This CDR3 spans 15 amino acids.